This T cell receptor (beta chain) was found in a study of blood T cell repertoires in COVID-19. Per the study methods: Nucleated cell number was recorded as an estimate derived from reference gene primer amplification. Profiling relied on immunoSEQ multiplex PCR, and the TCRdb table lists in-frame clones only, not all of them. V, J and clone size were drawn from that table, and D and trimming were deduced from the DNA. The data hold about 500,000 clones, with approximately 86% observed a single time. V lost 7 bases and J 4 bases, leaving 11 bases between the germline ends. The CDR3 totals 11 residues. Germline V CDR1 and CDR2: DFQATT, SNEGSKA (reference sequence).

This chain links TRBV20-1 with TRBJ2-7, with D possibly TRBD1 on 6 matching bases. Sequenced: PBMCs or T cells enriched from blood (not recorded which). The TCR sequence derives from a woman under 30 who had recovered from COVID-19. The CDR3 sequence is CSVLQGYEQYF. CDR3 nucleotide sequence: TGCAGTGTTCTTCAGGGGTACGAGCAGTACTTC.